This TCR beta chain was sequenced during a study of Tregs in tolerant kidney transplant recipients. Study-level points and caveats: Few patients were studied, so findings need validation in larger groups.

Recipients received nonmyeloablative bone marrow transplants from related graft donors, with transient mixed chimerism. Unstimulated regulatory T cells (CD4+CD25+CD127-), CD4+CD25- non-regulatory cells, CD4 and CD8 cells were FACS-sorted from thawed PBMCs. Clones were sequenced by immunoSEQ multiplex PCR, and TCRdb holds only the in-frame ones, with some missing. The table includes 90,000 or so clones, roughly 93% detected once. Details on this clone: Its antigen is as yet unknown.

The sequences come from CD4+ T cells from blood (PBMCs), collected 12 months after the transplant. This clonotype was obtained from a human patient who received a combined kidney and bone marrow transplant. Some T cells may be provided by the graft donor.

The CDR3 sequence is CASSFRTGSETQYF. In DNA, the CDR3 is TGTGCCAGCAGTTTCCGGACAGGTTCGGAGACCCAGTACTTC. The V call is TRBV6-5, the J call TRBJ2-5; 7 bases are a match to TRBD1. This CDR3 has 14 amino acids. V gave up 4 bases and J gave up 5 bases; unmatched junction bases: 7. Germline loops: CDR1 MNHEY, CDR2 SVGAGI.